This T cell receptor (beta chain) was profiled in a study of cytomegalovirus exposure and HLA in healthy donors. A roughly 120-subject validation cohort, separate from the roughly 670-subject first cohort, supplied the donors. Losses at the gene ends were 3 bases for V and 4 bases for J; bases not matched to a gene: 3. The CDR3 has 14 amino acids. CDR1 SGDLS and CDR2 YYNGEE come from the germline V gene. Turning to this clone: Its cognate antigen is unknown.

Generated by immunoSEQ multiplex PCR, the TCRdb table keeps only in-frame clones and is missing some. The sample consists of 200,000 to 250,000 clones, less than 90% of them appearing once. Study conclusions and caveats: It was reportedly the case that the classifier diagnosed cytomegalovirus status with high specificity and sensitivity.

The specimen was PBMCs. This chain connects TRBV9 to TRBJ2-5; TRBD2 aligns across 10 bases. The clonotype originates from a woman aged 18-29 years in good health and CMV-seronegative. The CDR3 coding sequence is TGTGCCAGCAGCGCGTCTAGCGGGGGAGAGACCCAGTACTTC. Residues: CASSASSGGETQYF.